This TCR beta chain was observed in a study of T cell responses to AZD1222 COVID-19 vaccine. The trim removed 7 bases at V and 7 bases at J, leaving 9 bases unmatched. Germline loops: CDR1 SNHLY, CDR2 FYNNEI. The CDR3 runs to 13 residues. Regarding this clone: Its antigen remains unknown.

Broader study findings: Most donors were white British, females outnumbered males, and clonal diversity was possibly underestimated. Without day 14 samples, only post-peak T cell repertoires were studied. Vaccination with two AZD1222 doses was followed by a rise in Spike-specific TCR breadth and depth. Spike as a whole was targeted by vaccine-associated CD4 TCRs, dominant at 160-218 and 743-854.

The protocol was immunoSEQ multiplex PCR, while the TCRdb copy is restricted to in-frame clones and leaves out a portion. The sample yields approximately 150,000 clones, about 92% seen once. The sequenced sample was peripheral blood, obtained on day 0 of MenACWY control vaccination. The chain has TRBV2 and TRBJ1-2; 7 bases are a match to TRBD1. The TCR comes from an adult in good health. The CDR3 coding sequence is TGTGCCAGCAAGCTCAGGGGGGAGGGTGGCTACACCTTC. Amino acid sequence: CASKLRGEGGYTF.